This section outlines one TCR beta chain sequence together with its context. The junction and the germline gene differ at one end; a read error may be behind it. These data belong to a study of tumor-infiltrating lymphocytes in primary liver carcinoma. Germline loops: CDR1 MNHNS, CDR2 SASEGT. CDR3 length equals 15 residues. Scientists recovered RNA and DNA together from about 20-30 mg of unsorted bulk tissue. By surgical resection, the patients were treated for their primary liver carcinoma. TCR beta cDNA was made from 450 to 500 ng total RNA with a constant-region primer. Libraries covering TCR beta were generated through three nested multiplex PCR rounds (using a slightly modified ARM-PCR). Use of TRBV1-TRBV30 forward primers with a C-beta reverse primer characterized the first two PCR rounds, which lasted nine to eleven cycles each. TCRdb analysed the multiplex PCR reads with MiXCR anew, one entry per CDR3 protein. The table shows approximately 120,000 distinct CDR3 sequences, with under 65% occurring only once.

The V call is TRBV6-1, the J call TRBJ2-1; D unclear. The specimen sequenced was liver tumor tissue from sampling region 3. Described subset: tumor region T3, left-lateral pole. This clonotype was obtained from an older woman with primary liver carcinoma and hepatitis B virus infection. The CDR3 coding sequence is TGTGCCAGCGAATCTGGGTTTCCCTACTACAATGAGGAGTTCTTC. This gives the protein CASESGFPYYNEEFF.